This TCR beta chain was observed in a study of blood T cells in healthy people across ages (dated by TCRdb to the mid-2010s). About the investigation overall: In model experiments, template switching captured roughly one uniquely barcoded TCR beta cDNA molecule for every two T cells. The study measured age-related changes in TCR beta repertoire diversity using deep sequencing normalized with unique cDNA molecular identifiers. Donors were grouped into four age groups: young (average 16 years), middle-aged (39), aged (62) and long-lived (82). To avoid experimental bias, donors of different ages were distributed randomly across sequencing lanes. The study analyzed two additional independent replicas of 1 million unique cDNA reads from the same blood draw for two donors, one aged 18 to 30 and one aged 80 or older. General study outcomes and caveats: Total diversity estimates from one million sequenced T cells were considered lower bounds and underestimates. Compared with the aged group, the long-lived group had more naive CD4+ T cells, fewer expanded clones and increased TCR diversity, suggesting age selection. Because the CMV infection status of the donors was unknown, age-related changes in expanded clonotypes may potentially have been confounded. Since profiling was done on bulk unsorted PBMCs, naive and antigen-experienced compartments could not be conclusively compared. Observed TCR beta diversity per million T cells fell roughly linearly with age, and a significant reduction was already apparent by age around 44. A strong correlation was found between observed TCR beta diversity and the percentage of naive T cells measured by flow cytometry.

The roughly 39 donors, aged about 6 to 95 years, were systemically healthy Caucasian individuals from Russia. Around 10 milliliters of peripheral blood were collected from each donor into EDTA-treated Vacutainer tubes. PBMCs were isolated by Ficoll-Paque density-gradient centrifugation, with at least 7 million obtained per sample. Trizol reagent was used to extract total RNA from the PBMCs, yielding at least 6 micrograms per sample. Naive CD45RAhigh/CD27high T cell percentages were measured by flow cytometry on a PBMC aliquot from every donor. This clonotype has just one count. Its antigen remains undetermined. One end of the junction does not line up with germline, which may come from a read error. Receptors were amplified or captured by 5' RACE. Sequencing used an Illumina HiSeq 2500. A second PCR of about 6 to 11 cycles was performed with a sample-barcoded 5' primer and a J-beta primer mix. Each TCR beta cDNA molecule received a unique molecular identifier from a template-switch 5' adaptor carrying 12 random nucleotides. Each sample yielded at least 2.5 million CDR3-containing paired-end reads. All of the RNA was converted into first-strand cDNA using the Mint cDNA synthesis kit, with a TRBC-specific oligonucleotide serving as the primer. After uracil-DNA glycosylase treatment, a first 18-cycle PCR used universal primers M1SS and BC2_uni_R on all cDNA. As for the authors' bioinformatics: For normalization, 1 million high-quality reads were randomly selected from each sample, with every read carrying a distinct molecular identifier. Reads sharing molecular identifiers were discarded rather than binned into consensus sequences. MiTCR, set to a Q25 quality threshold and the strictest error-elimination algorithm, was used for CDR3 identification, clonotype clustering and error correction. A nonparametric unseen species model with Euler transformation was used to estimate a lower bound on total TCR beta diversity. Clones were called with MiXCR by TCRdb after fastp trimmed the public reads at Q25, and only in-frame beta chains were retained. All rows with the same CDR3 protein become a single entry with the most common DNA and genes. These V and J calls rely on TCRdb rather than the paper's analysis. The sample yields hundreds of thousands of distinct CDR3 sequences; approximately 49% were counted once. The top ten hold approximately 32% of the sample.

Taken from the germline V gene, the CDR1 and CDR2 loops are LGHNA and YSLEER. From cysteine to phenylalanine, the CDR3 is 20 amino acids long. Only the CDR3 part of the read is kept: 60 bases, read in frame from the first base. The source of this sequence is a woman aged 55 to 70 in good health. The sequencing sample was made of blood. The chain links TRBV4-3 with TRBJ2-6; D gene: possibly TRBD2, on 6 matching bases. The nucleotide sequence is TGCGCCAGCAGCCAAGAAATCGCCGGCGGGATCGGCTCTGGGGCCGACGTCCTGACTTTC. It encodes CASSQEIAGGIGSGADVLTF.